The rows below give T cell receptor beta chains drawn from one sample of a study of tissue T cells after allogeneic stem cell transplantation. Profiling relied on immunoSEQ multiplex PCR, and the TCRdb table lists in-frame clones only, not all of them. The repertoire consists of 9,500 to 15,000 clones, with around two thirds occurring once and the leading ten covering approximately 15%. Here the sequenced sample was tissue from the right colon, taken at autopsy. The source of these receptors is a woman aged 18-49 years with breast cancer. Each CDR3 is given with its conserved first and last residue. Each record gives: clone size, D gene, V gene, J gene, CDR3 protein, CDR3 DNA. D genes are given only for firm matches. The size field is filled for only some rows; it gives once, few, many or a size class.

clone size: once; D gene: -; V gene: TRBV6-4; J gene: TRBJ2-6; CDR3 protein: CASSTDAASGANVLTF; CDR3 DNA: TGTGCCAGCAGCACCGACGCTGCCTCTGGGGCCAACGTCCTGACTTTC
clone size: -; D gene: TRBD1; V gene: TRBV19; J gene: TRBJ2-7; CDR3 protein: CASSVTTGTATYEQYF; CDR3 DNA: TGTGCCAGTAGTGTGACTACCGGGACAGCCACCTACGAGCAGTACTTC
clone size: -; D gene: -; V gene: TRBV11-2; J gene: TRBJ2-5; CDR3 protein: CASSPLPGVLQETQYF; CDR3 DNA: TGTGCCAGCAGCCCATTACCCGGGGTCCTTCAAGAGACCCAGTACTTC
clone size: -; D gene: -; V gene: TRBV7-2; J gene: TRBJ2-3; CDR3 protein: CASSQRGDTQYF; CDR3 DNA: TGTGCCAGCAGCCAACGGGGGGATACGCAGTATTTT
clone size: -; D gene: -; V gene: TRBV27; J gene: TRBJ2-5; CDR3 protein: CASSLRDPQETQYF; CDR3 DNA: TGTGCCAGCAGTTTAAGGGACCCTCAAGAGACCCAGTACTTC
clone size: once; D gene: -; V gene: TRBV21-1; J gene: TRBJ2-3; CDR3 protein: CASSKDAPGLPILTDTQYF; CDR3 DNA: TGTGCCAGCAGCAAAGATGCGCCGGGACTACCGATCCTCACAGATACGCAGTATTTT
clone size: few; D gene: -; V gene: TRBV7-2; J gene: TRBJ1-1; CDR3 protein: CASSWGGTEAFF; CDR3 DNA: TGTGCCAGCAGCTGGGGAGGAACTGAAGCTTTCTTT
clone size: -; D gene: TRBD1; V gene: TRBV19; J gene: TRBJ2-7; CDR3 protein: CASSNRQGGSYEQYF; CDR3 DNA: TGTGCCAGTAGTAACCGACAGGGGGGTTCCTACGAGCAGTACTTC
clone size: -; D gene: -; V gene: TRBV14; J gene: TRBJ2-5; CDR3 protein: CASSQDGRGQTQYF; CDR3 DNA: TGTGCCAGCAGCCAAGATGGCCGAGGGCAGACCCAGTACTTC
clone size: -; D gene: -; V gene: TRBV30; J gene: TRBJ2-7; CDR3 protein: CAWSVGGVEDEQYF; CDR3 DNA: TGTGCCTGGAGTGTAGGCGGGGTCGAAGACGAGCAGTACTTC
clone size: -; D gene: -; V gene: TRBV11-1; J gene: TRBJ2-5; CDR3 protein: CASSLFNSQETQYF; CDR3 DNA: TGTGCCAGCAGCTTATTCAACAGCCAAGAGACCCAGTACTTC
clone size: few; D gene: TRBD2; V gene: TRBV6-5; J gene: TRBJ2-7; CDR3 protein: CASKYETSASYEQYF; CDR3 DNA: TGTGCCAGCAAGTACGAGACTAGCGCCTCCTACGAGCAGTACTTC
clone size: -; D gene: -; V gene: TRBV7-9; J gene: TRBJ2-3; CDR3 protein: CASSLGVDTQYF; CDR3 DNA: TGTGCCAGCAGCTTAGGGGTAGATACGCAGTATTTT
clone size: -; D gene: TRBD1; V gene: TRBV19; J gene: TRBJ2-7; CDR3 protein: CASRPVTGGFLGEQYF; CDR3 DNA: TGTGCCAGTAGGCCGGTTACAGGGGGCTTCTTGGGGGAGCAGTACTTC
clone size: -; D gene: TRBD1; V gene: TRBV28; J gene: TRBJ1-2; CDR3 protein: CASSGDSLNYGYTF; CDR3 DNA: TGTGCCAGCAGTGGGGACAGTCTTAACTATGGCTACACCTTC
clone size: -; D gene: -; V gene: TRBV24-1; J gene: TRBJ2-7; CDR3 protein: CATSVPGHPAQYF; CDR3 DNA: TGTGCCACCAGTGTCCCGGGCCATCCGGCGCAGTACTTC
clone size: -; D gene: -; V gene: TRBV18; J gene: TRBJ2-1; CDR3 protein: CASSPEGARSYNEQFF; CDR3 DNA: TGTGCCAGCTCACCTGAAGGGGCTAGGTCGTACAATGAGCAGTTCTTC
clone size: -; D gene: TRBD1; V gene: TRBV19; J gene: TRBJ2-7; CDR3 protein: CASSKAGQGIYEQYF; CDR3 DNA: TGTGCCAGTAGTAAGGCCGGACAGGGGATCTACGAGCAGTACTTC
clone size: -; D gene: TRBD1; V gene: TRBV28; J gene: TRBJ1-2; CDR3 protein: CASSPPGQGHSYTF; CDR3 DNA: TGTGCCAGCAGTCCTCCGGGACAGGGACATAGCTACACCTTC
clone size: -; D gene: -; V gene: TRBV9; J gene: TRBJ2-5; CDR3 protein: CASSVSPFAEETQYF; CDR3 DNA: TGTGCCAGCAGCGTATCTCCTTTTGCGGAAGAGACCCAGTACTTC
clone size: -; D gene: TRBD2; V gene: TRBV7-2; J gene: TRBJ2-1; CDR3 protein: CASIIGLAAYNEQFF; CDR3 DNA: TGTGCCAGCATCATCGGACTAGCGGCCTACAATGAGCAGTTCTTC
clone size: -; D gene: TRBD1; V gene: TRBV4-1; J gene: TRBJ2-7; CDR3 protein: CASSHGQGESEQYF; CDR3 DNA: TGCGCCAGCAGCCATGGACAGGGGGAAAGCGAGCAGTACTTC
clone size: -; D gene: -; V gene: TRBV7-2; J gene: TRBJ1-4; CDR3 protein: CASSLDGAQRGKLFF; CDR3 DNA: TGTGCCAGCAGCTTAGATGGTGCGCAACGCGGAAAACTGTTTTTT
clone size: -; D gene: TRBD2; V gene: TRBV28; J gene: TRBJ2-7; CDR3 protein: CASIGSSGSHRYEQYF; CDR3 DNA: TGTGCCAGCATAGGTTCCAGCGGGAGTCACCGCTACGAGCAGTACTTC
clone size: -; D gene: -; V gene: TRBV11-2; J gene: TRBJ1-3; CDR3 protein: CASSLVVSLSSGNTIYF; CDR3 DNA: TGTGCCAGCAGCTTAGTGGTTTCGCTGTCCTCTGGAAACACCATATATTTT
clone size: -; D gene: TRBD2; V gene: TRBV10-3; J gene: TRBJ2-2; CDR3 protein: CAISESGLNTGELFF; CDR3 DNA: TGTGCCATCAGTGAGTCGGGACTAAACACCGGGGAGCTGTTTTTT
clone size: -; D gene: -; V gene: TRBV27; J gene: TRBJ1-4; CDR3 protein: CASRLDGFNEKLFF; CDR3 DNA: TGTGCCAGCCGTTTGGACGGATTTAATGAAAAACTGTTTTTT
clone size: -; D gene: -; V gene: TRBV9; J gene: TRBJ2-7; CDR3 protein: CASSVDWAGRLGEQYF; CDR3 DNA: TGTGCCAGCAGCGTAGATTGGGCAGGGAGACTAGGCGAGCAGTACTTC
clone size: -; D gene: -; V gene: TRBV10-3; J gene: TRBJ2-1; CDR3 protein: CATLAGQSEQFF; CDR3 DNA: TGTGCCACCCTGGCGGGGCAATCTGAGCAGTTCTTC
clone size: -; D gene: TRBD2; V gene: TRBV9; J gene: TRBJ2-2; CDR3 protein: CASSERDYYTGELFF; CDR3 DNA: TGTGCCAGCAGCGAGAGGGACTATTACACCGGGGAGCTGTTTTTT
clone size: once; D gene: TRBD1; V gene: TRBV27; J gene: TRBJ1-2; CDR3 protein: CASRTRGTDGYTF; CDR3 DNA: TGTGCCAGCAGGACCCGCGGGACAGATGGCTACACCTTC
clone size: -; D gene: TRBD2; V gene: TRBV5-1; J gene: TRBJ2-1; CDR3 protein: CASRSGLAGDGEQFF; CDR3 DNA: TGCGCCAGCAGGTCGGGACTAGCGGGAGACGGTGAGCAGTTCTTC
clone size: -; D gene: -; V gene: TRBV12-5; J gene: TRBJ1-2; CDR3 protein: CASGTDSFNYGYTF; CDR3 DNA: TGTGCTAGTGGTACGGACAGTTTCAACTATGGCTACACCTTC
clone size: once; D gene: -; V gene: TRBV4-3; J gene: TRBJ2-2; CDR3 protein: CASSQYTGESSGELFF; CDR3 DNA: TGCGCCAGCAGCCAATACACCGGAGAATCGAGCGGGGAGCTGTTTTTT
clone size: -; D gene: TRBD1; V gene: TRBV5-6; J gene: TRBJ1-2; CDR3 protein: CASSLAGGTGLHQGYGYTF; CDR3 DNA: TGTGCCAGCAGCTTGGCGGGGGGGACAGGGCTCCACCAGGGCTATGGCTACACCTTC
clone size: medium-sized; D gene: -; V gene: TRBV19; J gene: TRBJ1-1; CDR3 protein: CASSMDRGGTEAFF; CDR3 DNA: TGTGCCAGTAGTATGGATCGGGGGGGCACTGAAGCTTTCTTT
clone size: -; D gene: -; V gene: TRBV2; J gene: TRBJ1-3; CDR3 protein: CASSDQIGNTIYF; CDR3 DNA: TGTGCCAGCAGTGACCAGATTGGAAACACCATATATTTT
clone size: once; D gene: TRBD1; V gene: TRBV5-4; J gene: TRBJ2-5; CDR3 protein: CASTPGQQETQYF; CDR3 DNA: TGTGCCAGCACCCCGGGACAGCAAGAGACCCAGTACTTC
clone size: -; D gene: -; V gene: TRBV5-8; J gene: TRBJ1-2; CDR3 protein: CASSWGHRNGYTF; CDR3 DNA: TGTGCCAGCAGCTGGGGACACCGAAATGGCTACACCTTC
clone size: -; D gene: -; V gene: TRBV4-2; J gene: TRBJ2-3; CDR3 protein: CASSQDRRITDTQYF; CDR3 DNA: TGTGCCAGCAGCCAAGATCGACGGATTACGGATACGCAGTATTTT
clone size: -; D gene: -; V gene: TRBV6-5; J gene: TRBJ1-2; CDR3 protein: CASNPGSNYGYTF; CDR3 DNA: TGTGCCAGCAATCCGGGGTCTAACTATGGCTACACCTTC